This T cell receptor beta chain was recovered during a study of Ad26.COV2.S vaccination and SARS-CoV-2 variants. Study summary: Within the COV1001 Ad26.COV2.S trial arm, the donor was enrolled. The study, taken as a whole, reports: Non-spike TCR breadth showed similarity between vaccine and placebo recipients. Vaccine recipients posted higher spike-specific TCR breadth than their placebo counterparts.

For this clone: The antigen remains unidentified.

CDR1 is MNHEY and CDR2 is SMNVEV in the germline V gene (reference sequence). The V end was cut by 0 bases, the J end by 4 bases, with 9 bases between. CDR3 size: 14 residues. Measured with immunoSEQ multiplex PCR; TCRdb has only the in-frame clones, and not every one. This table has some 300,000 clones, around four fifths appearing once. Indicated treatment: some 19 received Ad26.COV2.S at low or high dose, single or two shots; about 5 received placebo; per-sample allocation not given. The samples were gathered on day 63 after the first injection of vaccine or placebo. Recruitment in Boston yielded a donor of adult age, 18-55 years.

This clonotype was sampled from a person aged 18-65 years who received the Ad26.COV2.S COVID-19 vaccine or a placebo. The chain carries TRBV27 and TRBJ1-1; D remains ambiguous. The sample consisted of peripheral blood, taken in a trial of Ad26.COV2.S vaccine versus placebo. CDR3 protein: CASSLSPGATEAFF. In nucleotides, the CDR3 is TGTGCCAGCAGTTTATCCCCGGGAGCCACTGAAGCTTTCTTT.